This T cell receptor (beta chain) is drawn from a study of CD4+ T cells in melanoma. Study-level findings and limits: Reportedly, melanoma neoantigen-specific CD4+ T cells showed varied differentiation states. A reported correlation linked neoantigen-specific CD4+ T cells to CD8+, macrophage and B cell function.

A word on this clone: What it binds is unknown.

Method: immunoSEQ multiplex PCR; TCRdb's copy keeps in-frame clones and lacks some. The sample contains approximately 110,000 clones, 92% of which appear only once. The specimen sequenced was peripheral blood. The receptor was derived from a human donor with melanoma.

The CDR3 spells CASSPWGSGTSYEQYF. CDR3 sequence (DNA): TGTGCCAGCTCACCATGGGGTAGCGGGACCTCCTACGAGCAGTACTTC. The J gene is TRBJ2-7, the V gene TRBV18; 8 nucleotides align to TRBD2. Trimming took 2 bases from V and 0 from J; bases not matched to a gene: 6. In germline, CDR1 is KGHSH, CDR2 LQKENI. CDR3 length equals 16 residues.